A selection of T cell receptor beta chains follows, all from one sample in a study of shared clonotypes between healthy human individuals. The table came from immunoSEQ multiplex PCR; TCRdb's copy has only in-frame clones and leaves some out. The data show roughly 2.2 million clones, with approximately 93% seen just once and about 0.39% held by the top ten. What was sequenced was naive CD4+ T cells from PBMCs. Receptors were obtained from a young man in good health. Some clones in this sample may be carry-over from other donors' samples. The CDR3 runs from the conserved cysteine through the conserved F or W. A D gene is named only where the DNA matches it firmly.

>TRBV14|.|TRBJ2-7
CASSQVRGSYEQYF
TGTGCCAGCAGCCAAGTTAGGGGTTCCTACGAGCAGTACTTC
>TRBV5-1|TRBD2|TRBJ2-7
CASSLSLAGPTTEQYF
TGCGCCAGCAGCTTGTCTCTAGCGGGACCTACCACCGAGCAGTACTTC
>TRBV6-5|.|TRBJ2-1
CASSYSWGDFYNEQFF
TGTGCCAGCAGTTACTCTTGGGGGGATTTTTACAATGAGCAGTTCTTC
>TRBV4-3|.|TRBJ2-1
CASSQDGRNEQFF
TGCGCCAGCAGCCAAGACGGAAGGAATGAGCAGTTCTTC
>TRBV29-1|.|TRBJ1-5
CSVAQNSNQPQHF
TGCAGCGTTGCCCAAAATAGCAATCAGCCCCAGCATTTT
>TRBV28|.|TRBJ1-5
CASRLIDQPQHF
TGTGCCAGCAGGCTAATCGATCAGCCCCAGCATTTT
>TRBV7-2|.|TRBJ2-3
CASSSGTRTITDTQYF
TGTGCCAGCAGCTCCGGGACTCGGACAATCACAGATACGCAGTATTTT
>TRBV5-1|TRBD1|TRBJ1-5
CASSSQPGQDQPQHF
TGCGCCAGCAGCTCCCAACCGGGACAGGATCAGCCCCAGCATTTT
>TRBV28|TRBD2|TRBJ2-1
CASSFLGEGGNEQFF
TGTGCCAGCAGTTTTTTGGGGGAGGGCGGGAATGAGCAGTTCTTC
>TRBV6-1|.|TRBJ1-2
CASSEGTSKGYGYTF
TGTGCCAGCAGTGAGGGGACATCAAAGGGTTATGGCTACACCTTC
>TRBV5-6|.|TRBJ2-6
CASSLVSGANVLTF
TGTGCCAGCAGCTTGGTGTCTGGGGCCAACGTCCTGACTTTC
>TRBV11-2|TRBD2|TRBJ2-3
CASSLRLAGVGPDTQYF
TGTGCCAGCAGCTTAAGACTAGCGGGAGTGGGCCCAGATACGCAGTATTTT
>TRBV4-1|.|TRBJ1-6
CASSPGQLNSPLHF
TGCGCCAGCAGTCCTGGACAGCTTAATTCACCCCTCCACTTT
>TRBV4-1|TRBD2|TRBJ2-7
CASSQDALAGLSYEQYF
TGCGCCAGCAGCCAAGATGCCCTAGCGGGATTATCCTACGAGCAGTACTTC
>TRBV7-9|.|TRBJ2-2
CASSLGSNTGELFF
TGTGCCAGCAGCCTTGGTTCGAACACCGGGGAGCTGTTTTTT
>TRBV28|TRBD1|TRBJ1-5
CASSRLGTVGNNQPQHF
TGTGCCAGCAGCCGCCTGGGGACAGTGGGAAATAATCAGCCCCAGCATTTT
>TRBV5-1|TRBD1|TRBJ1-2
CASSLGQGVRYTF
TGCGCCAGCAGCTTGGGACAGGGGGTGCGCTACACCTTC
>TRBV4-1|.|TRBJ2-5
CASSQDPGPETQYF
TGCGCCAGCAGCCAAGATCCCGGGCCAGAGACCCAGTACTTC
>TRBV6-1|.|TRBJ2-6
CASSEAQGYPGANVLTF
TGTGCCAGCAGTGAAGCTCAGGGGTATCCTGGGGCCAACGTCCTGACTTTC
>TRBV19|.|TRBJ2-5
CASSIVGAARGRETQYF
TGTGCCAGTAGTATCGTAGGTGCGGCGAGGGGCAGGGAGACCCAGTACTTC
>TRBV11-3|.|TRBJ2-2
CASSERRNTGELFF
TGTGCCAGCAGTGAGAGGAGAAACACCGGGGAGCTGTTTTTT
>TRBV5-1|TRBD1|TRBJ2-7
CASSLPLGQGGHEQYF
TGCGCCAGCAGCTTACCCCTAGGACAGGGGGGTCACGAGCAGTACTTC
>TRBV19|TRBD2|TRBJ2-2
CASRRFRGGTGELFF
TGTGCCAGTAGGCGGTTTCGGGGGGGCACCGGGGAGCTGTTTTTT
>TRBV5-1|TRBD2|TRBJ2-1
CASGDSGSGDEQFF
TGCGCCAGCGGGGATAGCGGGAGTGGGGATGAGCAGTTCTTC